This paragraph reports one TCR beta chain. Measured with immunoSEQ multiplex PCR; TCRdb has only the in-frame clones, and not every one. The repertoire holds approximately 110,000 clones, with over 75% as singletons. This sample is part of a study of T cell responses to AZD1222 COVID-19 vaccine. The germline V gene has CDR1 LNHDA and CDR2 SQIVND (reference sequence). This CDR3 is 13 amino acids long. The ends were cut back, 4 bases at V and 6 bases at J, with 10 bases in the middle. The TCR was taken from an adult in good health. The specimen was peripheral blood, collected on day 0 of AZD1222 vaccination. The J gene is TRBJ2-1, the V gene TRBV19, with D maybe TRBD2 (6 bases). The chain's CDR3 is CASSTGLPNEQFF. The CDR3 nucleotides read TGTGCCAGTAGTACCGGACTACCCAATGAGCAGTTCTTC.